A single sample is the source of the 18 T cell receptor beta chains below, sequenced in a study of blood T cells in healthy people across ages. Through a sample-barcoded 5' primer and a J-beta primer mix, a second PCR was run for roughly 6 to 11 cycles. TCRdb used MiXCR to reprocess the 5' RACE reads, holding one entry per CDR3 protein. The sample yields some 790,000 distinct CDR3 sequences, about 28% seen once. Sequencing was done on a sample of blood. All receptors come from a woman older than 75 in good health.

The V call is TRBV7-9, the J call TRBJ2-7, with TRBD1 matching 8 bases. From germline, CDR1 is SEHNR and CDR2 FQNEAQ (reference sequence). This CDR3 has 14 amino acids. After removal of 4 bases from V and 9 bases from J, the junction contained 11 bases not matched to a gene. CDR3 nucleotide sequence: TGTGCCAGCAGCTCGAGGACAGGGCTGAAAGCGCAGTACTTC. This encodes CASSSRTGLKAQYF.

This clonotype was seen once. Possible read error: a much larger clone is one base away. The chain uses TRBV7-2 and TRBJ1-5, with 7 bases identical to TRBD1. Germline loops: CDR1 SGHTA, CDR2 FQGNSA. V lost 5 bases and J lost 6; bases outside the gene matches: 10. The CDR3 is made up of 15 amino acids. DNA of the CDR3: TGTGCCAGCAGCGGGGGCAAGGACAGGAGTCAGCCCCAGCATTTT. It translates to CASSGGKDRSQPQHF.

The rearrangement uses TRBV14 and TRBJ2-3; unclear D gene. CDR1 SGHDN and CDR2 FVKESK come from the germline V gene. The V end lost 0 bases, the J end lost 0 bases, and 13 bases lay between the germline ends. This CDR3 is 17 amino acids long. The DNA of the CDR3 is TGTGCCAGCAGCCAAGATCGGGCAGGCGCTAGCACAGATACGCAGTATTTT. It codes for CASSQDRAGASTDTQYF. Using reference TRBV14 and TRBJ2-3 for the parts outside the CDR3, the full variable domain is EAGVTQFPSHSVIEKGQTVTLRCDPISGHDNLYWYRRVMGKEIKFLLHFVKESKQDESGMPNNRFLAERTGGTYSTLKVQPAELEDSGVYFCASSQDRAGASTDTQYFGPGTRLTVL.

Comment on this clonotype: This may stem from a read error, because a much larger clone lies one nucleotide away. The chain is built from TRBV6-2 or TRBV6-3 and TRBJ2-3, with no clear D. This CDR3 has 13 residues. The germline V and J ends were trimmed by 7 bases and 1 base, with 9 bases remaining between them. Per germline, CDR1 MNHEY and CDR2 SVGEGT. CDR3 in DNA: TGTGCCAGCAATAGTCATCGCACAGATACGCAGTATTTT. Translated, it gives CASNSHRTDTQYF.

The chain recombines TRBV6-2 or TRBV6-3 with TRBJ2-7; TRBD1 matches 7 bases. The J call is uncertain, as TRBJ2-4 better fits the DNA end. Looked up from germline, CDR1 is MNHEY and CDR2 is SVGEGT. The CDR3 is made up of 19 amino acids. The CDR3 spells CAGEGNTGKQGVAKNIQYF. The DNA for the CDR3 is TGTGCCGGCGAGGGTAATACGGGCAAGCAGGGGGTAGCCAAAAACATTCAGTACTTC.

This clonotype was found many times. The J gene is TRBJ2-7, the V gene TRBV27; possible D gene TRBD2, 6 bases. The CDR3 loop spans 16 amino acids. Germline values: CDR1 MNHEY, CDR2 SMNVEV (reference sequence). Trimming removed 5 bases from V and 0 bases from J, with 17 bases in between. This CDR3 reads CASSQIGTSRSYEQYF. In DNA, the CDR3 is TGTGCCAGCAGTCAGATCGGGACTTCCCGCTCCTACGAGCAGTACTTC.

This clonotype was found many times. The DNA for the CDR3 is TGTGCCAGCAGCCCCCCGGGACTAGCGGGGGGGCCGGAGACCCAGTACTTC. This gives the protein CASSPPGLAGGPETQYF. V is TRBV7-2 and J is TRBJ2-5; 16 bases are shared with TRBD2. V trimming: 5 bases; J trimming: 5 bases; junction bases outside the gene matches: 8. The CDR3 is 17 residues long. CDR1 is SGHTA and CDR2 is FQGNSA in the germline V gene.

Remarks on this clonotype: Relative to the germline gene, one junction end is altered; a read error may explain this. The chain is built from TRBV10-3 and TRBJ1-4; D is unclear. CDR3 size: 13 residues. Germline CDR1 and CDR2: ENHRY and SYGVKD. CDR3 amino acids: CAISIVAGEKPFF. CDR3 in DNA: TGTGCCATCAGTATCGTCGCGGGAGAAAAACCGTTTTTT.

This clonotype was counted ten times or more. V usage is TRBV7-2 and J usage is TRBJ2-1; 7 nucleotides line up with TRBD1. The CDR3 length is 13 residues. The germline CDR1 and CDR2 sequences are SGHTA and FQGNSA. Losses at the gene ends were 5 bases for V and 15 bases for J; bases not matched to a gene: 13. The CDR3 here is CASSPDLRQGLFF. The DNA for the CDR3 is TGTGCCAGCAGCCCTGACTTAAGACAGGGTCTGTTCTTC.

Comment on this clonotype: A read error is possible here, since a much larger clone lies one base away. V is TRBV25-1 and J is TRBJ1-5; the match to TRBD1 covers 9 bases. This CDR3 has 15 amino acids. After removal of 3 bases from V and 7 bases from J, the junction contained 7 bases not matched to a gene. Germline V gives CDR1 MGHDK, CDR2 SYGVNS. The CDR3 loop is CASSDGTGKEQPQHF. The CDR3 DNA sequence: TGTGCCAGCAGTGACGGGACAGGGAAGGAGCAGCCCCAGCATTTT.

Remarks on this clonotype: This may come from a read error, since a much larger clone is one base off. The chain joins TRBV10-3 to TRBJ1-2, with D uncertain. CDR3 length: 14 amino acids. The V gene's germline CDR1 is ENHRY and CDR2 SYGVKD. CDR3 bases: TGTGCCACCAGTGAGGAGGGTTCGGGTTATGGCTACACCTTC. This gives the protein CATSEEGSGYGYTF.

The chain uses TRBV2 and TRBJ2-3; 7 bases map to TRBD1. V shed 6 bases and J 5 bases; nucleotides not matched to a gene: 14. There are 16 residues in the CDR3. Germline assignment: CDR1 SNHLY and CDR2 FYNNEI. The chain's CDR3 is CASRRRQGSGGDTQYF. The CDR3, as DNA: TGTGCCAGCAGACGAAGACAGGGATCGGGTGGAGATACGCAGTATTTT.

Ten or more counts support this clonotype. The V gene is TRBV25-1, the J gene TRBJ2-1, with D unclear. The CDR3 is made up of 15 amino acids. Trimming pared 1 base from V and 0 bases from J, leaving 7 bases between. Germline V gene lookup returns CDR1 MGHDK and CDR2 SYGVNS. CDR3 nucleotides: TGTGCCAGCAGTGAATGGCCGAGCTCCTACAATGAGCAGTTCTTC. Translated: CASSEWPSSYNEQFF. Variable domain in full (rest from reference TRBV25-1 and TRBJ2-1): EADIYQTPRYLVIGTGKKITLECSQTMGHDKMYWYQQDPGMELHLIHYSYGVNSTEKGDLSSESTVSRIRTEHFPLTLESARPSHTSQYLCASSEWPSSYNEQFFGPGTRLTVL.

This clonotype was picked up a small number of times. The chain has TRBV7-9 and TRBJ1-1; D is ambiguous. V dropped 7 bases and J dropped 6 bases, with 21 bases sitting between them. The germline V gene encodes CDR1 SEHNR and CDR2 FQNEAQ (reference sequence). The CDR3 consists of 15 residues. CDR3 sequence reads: CASIQDQRIQSEAFF. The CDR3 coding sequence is TGTGCCAGCATTCAGGACCAGCGGATTCAATCTGAAGCTTTCTTT.

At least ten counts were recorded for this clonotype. CDR3 sequence (DNA): TGTGCCAGCAGCCCCACTAGCGGGGGGCTCAATGAGCAGTTCTTC. Its protein product is CASSPTSGGLNEQFF. The chain has TRBV6-5 and TRBJ2-1; TRBD2 matches at 12 bases. The CDR3 spans 15 residues. From germline, CDR1 is MNHEY and CDR2 SVGAGI. V lost 6 bases, J lost 6 bases, and 6 bases stayed unmatched.

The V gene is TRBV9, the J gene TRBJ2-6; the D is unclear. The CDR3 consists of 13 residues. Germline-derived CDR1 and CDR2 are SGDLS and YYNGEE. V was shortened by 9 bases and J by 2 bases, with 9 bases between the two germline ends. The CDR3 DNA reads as TGTGCCAACAGAAGAACTGGGGCCAACGTCCTGACTTTC. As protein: CANRRTGANVLTF.

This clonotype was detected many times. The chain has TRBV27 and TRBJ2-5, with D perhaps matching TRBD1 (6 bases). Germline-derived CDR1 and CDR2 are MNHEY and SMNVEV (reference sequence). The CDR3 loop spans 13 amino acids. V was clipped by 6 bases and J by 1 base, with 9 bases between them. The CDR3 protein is CASRVQGQETQYF. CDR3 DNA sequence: TGTGCCAGCAGGGTACAGGGCCAAGAGACCCAGTACTTC.

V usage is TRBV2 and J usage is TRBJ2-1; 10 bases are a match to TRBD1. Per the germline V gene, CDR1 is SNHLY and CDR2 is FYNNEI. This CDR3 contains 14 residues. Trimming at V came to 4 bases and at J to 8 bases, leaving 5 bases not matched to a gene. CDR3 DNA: TGTGCCAGCAGTGGGGACAGGGGCCACGATGAGCAGTTCTTC. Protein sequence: CASSGDRGHDEQFF.